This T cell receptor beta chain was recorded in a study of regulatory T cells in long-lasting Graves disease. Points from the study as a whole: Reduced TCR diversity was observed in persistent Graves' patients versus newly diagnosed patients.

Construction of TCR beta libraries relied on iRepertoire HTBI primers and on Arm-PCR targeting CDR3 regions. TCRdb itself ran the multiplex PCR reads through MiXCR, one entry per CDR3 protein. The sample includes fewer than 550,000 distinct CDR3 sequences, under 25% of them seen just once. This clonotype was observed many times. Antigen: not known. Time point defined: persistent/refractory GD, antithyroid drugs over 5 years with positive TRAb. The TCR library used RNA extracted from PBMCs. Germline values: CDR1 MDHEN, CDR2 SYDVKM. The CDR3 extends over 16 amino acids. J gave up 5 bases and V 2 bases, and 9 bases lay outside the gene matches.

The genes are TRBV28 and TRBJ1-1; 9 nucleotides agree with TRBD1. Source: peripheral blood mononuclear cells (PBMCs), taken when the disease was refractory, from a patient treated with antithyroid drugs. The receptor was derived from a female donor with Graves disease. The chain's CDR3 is CASSLEQGARGTEAFF. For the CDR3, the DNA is TGTGCCAGCAGTTTAGAACAGGGGGCAAGAGGTACTGAAGCTTTCTTT. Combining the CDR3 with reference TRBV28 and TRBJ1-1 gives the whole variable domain DVKVTQSSRYLVKRTGEKVFLECVQDMDHENMFWYRQDPGLGLRLIYFSYDVKMKEKGDIPEGYSVSREKKERFSLILESASTNQTSMYLCASSLEQGARGTEAFFGQGTRLTVV.